The rows below give T cell receptor beta chains drawn from one sample of a study of cytotoxic CD8 clonotypes in ibrutinib-treated CLL. The repertoire was sequenced with immunoSEQ multiplex PCR; TCRdb's copy has only in-frame clones and lacks some. Here the sample spans about 250,000 clones, 70% being singletons. The specimen comprised PBMCs, sampled after 24 months of ibrutinib treatment. These receptor sequences come from a human donor with chronic lymphocytic leukemia. Both conserved end residues are part of each CDR3. The D gene is left open where the match is weak. Clone size is not always given. Where it is, it says once, few, many or a class for expanded clones.

TRBJ1-1	TRBD1	TRBV28	.	TGTGCCAGCAGTTCACGGGACAGGGGGAACACTGAAGCTTTCTTT	CASSSRDRGNTEAFF
TRBJ2-6	TRBD1	TRBV18	many	TGTGCCAGCTCACCCGGGACAGGGGTTGGGGCCAACGTCCTGACTTTC	CASSPGTGVGANVLTF
TRBJ1-4	.	TRBV27	once	TGTGCCAGCAGTTTGCTAGGGAGAAATGAAAAACTGTTTTTT	CASSLLGRNEKLFF
TRBJ1-1	.	TRBV15	.	TGTGCCACCAGCAGAGCCCGGAGGGACACTGAAGCTTTCTTT	CATSRARRDTEAFF
TRBJ1-2	TRBD1	TRBV4-1	once	TGCGCCAGCAGCCAAGAAGACAGGGAGGGTGGCTACACCTTC	CASSQEDREGGYTF
TRBJ1-2	TRBD1	TRBV13	.	TGTGCCAGCAGCTATACCGGGACAGGGAACTATGGCTACACCTTC	CASSYTGTGNYGYTF
TRBJ2-5	.	TRBV11-2	.	TGTGCCAGCGGGTGGCAAGAGACCCAGTACTTC	CASGWQETQYF
TRBJ2-2	.	TRBV28	once	TGTGCCAGCAGCACCGGGGGCGCGACGAACACCGGGGAGCTGTTTTTT	CASSTGGATNTGELFF
TRBJ2-7	.	TRBV6-6	.	TGTGCCACCACAGGGAAAGCGGAATCCTACGAGCAGTACTTC	CATTGKAESYEQYF
TRBJ1-2	.	TRBV7-9	.	TGTGCCAGCAAGACGTCCAACAGGGACGGCTACACCTTC	CASKTSNRDGYTF
TRBJ1-5	.	TRBV28	.	TGTGCCAGCGAGGGGTATAGCAATCAGCCCCAGCATTTT	CASEGYSNQPQHF
TRBJ2-1	.	TRBV5-4	.	TGTGCCAGCAGCTTGACCAGCTACAATGAGCAGTTCTTC	CASSLTSYNEQFF
TRBJ2-7	TRBD2	TRBV5-1	once	TGCGCCAGCAGCTCAAGCGGGAGCTCCTACGAGCAGTACTTC	CASSSSGSSYEQYF
TRBJ1-1	TRBD1	TRBV29-1	.	TGCAGCGTTAGGTTTCAGGGGGCCTTGAACACTGAAGCTTTCTTT	CSVRFQGALNTEAFF
TRBJ2-2	TRBD1	TRBV29-1	once	TGCAGCGCAGCCGACAGGGCGAACACCGGGGAGCTGTTTTTT	CSAADRANTGELFF
TRBJ2-3	TRBD2	TRBV27	.	TGTGCCAGCAGTTTCGGGACTAGCGGGAGGGCCATAGATACGCAGTATTTT	CASSFGTSGRAIDTQYF
TRBJ1-2	.	TRBV27	.	TGTGCCAGCAGTTTATCTCCGCCAGGGATCCGGGGTGTGTACTATGGCTACACCTTC	CASSLSPPGIRGVYYGYTF